This T cell receptor (beta chain) was profiled in a study of spatial heterogeneity in lung cancer. Study findings and constraints: Ubiquitous expanded tumor TCRs appeared in blood more at resection than follow-up.

The time point here: sample taken at primary tumor resection. There were 72 donors, all of them untreated patients with early-stage non-small cell lung cancer. The authors sequenced whole RNA from tumor, nontumor lung or frozen PBMC without sorting. TCRdb passed the 5' RACE reads through MiXCR, listing each CDR3 protein once. The table has some 78,000 distinct CDR3 sequences, 8% seen once. The CDR3 has 14 amino acids. Per the germline V gene, CDR1 is LGHDT and CDR2 is YNNKEL (reference sequence). V gave up 1 base and J gave up 6 bases, with 12 bases separating them. As concerns this clonotype: Its antigen is still unknown.

This clonotype was obtained from a male donor with early-stage non-small cell lung cancer. The sample here was PBMCs, taken at surgery. The chain employs TRBV3-1 and TRBJ1-2, with D uncertain. CDR3 DNA: TGTGCCAGCAGCCAAGCAAAGGGATCTAATGGCTACACCTTC. Protein product: CASSQAKGSNGYTF.